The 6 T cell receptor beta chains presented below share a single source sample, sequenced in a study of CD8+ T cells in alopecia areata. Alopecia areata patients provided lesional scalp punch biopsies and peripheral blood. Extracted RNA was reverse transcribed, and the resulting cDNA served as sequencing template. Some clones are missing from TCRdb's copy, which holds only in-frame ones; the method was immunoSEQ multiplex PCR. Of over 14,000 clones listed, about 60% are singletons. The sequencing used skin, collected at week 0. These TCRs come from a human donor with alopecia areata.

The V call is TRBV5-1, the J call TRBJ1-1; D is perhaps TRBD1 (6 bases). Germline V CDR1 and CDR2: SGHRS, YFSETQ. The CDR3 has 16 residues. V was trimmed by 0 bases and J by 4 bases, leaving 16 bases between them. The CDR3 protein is CASSLARGAVGTEAFF. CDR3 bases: TGCGCCAGCAGCTTGGCCCGGGGGGCTGTGGGCACTGAAGCTTTCTTT.

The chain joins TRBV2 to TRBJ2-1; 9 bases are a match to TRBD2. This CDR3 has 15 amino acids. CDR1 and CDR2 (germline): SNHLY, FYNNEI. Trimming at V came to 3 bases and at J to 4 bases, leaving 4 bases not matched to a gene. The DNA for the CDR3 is TGTGCCAGCAGTGAGGGACTAGCAGGGTACAATGAGCAGTTCTTC. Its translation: CASSEGLAGYNEQFF.

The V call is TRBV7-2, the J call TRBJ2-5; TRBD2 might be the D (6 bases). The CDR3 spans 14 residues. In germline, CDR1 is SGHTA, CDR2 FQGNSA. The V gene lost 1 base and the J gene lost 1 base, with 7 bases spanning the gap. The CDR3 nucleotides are TGTGCCAGCAGCTTAGGGACTACCCAAGAGACCCAGTACTTC. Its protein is CASSLGTTQETQYF.

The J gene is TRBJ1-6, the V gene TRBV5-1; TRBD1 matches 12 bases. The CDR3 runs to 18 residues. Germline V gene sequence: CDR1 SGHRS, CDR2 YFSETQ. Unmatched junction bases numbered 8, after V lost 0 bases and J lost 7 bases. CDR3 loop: CASSLAGQGATVNSPLHF. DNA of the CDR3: TGCGCCAGCAGCTTGGCGGGACAGGGGGCGACGGTGAATTCACCCCTCCACTTT. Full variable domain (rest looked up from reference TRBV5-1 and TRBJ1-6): KAGVTQTPRYLIKTRGQQVTLSCSPISGHRSVSWYQQTPGQGLQFLFEYFSETQRNKGNFPGRFSGRQFSNSRSEMNVSTLELGDSALYLCASSLAGQGATVNSPLHFGNGTRLTVT.

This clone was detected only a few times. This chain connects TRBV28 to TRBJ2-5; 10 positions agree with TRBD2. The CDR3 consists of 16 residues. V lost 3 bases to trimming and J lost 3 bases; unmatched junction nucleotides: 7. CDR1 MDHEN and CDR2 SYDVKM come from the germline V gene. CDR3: CASSLALAGPEETQYF. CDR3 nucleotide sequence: TGTGCCAGCAGTTTGGCACTAGCGGGGCCCGAAGAGACCCAGTACTTC.

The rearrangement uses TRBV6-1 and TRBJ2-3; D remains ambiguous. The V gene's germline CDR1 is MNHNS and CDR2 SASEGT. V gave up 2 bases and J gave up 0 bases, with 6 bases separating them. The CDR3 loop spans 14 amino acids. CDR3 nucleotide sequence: TGTGCCAGCAGTGAAAGCTGGAGCACAGATACGCAGTATTTT. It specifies CASSESWSTDTQYF.